These T cell receptor beta chains were read from a single sample in a study of cytomegalovirus exposure and HLA in healthy donors. TCRdb keeps only in-frame clones here, not all; method: immunoSEQ multiplex PCR. The data contain approximately 93,000 clones, 79% of them seen just once; the ten biggest clones take up over 2.5%. The source material was PBMCs. The source is a male donor in good health and CMV-seropositive. The CDR3 runs from the conserved cysteine through the conserved F or W. Each record gives: D gene, J gene, clone size, V gene, CDR3 DNA, CDR3 protein. The D gene is left open where the match is weak. Expanded clones are given a class, and other clones once, few, many or no size at all.

. | TRBJ2-3 | . | TRBV13 | TGTGCCAGCAGCTTACCGCGGGATACGCAGTATTTT | CASSLPRDTQYF
. | TRBJ2-7 | . | TRBV4-1 | TGCGCCAGCAGCCAAGATTCACAGGGTCGCTACGAGCAGTACTTC | CASSQDSQGRYEQYF
. | TRBJ2-3 | . | TRBV5-4 | TGTGCCAGCAGCCCGAACAGGGACCCTATCACAGATACGCAGTATTTT | CASSPNRDPITDTQYF
. | TRBJ2-7 | . | TRBV4-2 | TGTGCCAGCAGCCTACCCGGGACTTTCTCCTACGAGCAGTACTTC | CASSLPGTFSYEQYF
. | TRBJ1-3 | . | TRBV4-1 | TGCGCCAGCAGCCAAAGGACAGTCGGAAACACCATATATTTT | CASSQRTVGNTIYF
. | TRBJ2-7 | . | TRBV7-8 | TGTGCCAGCAGCTTATCGGGTGAGCAGTACTTC | CASSLSGEQYF
TRBD1 | TRBJ1-1 | . | TRBV2 | TGTGCCAGCAGCCTCCGAGGGACAGCTTACGCTAACACTGAAGCTTTCTTT | CASSLRGTAYANTEAFF
TRBD1 | TRBJ1-1 | . | TRBV5-4 | TGTGCCAGCAGCCTTACAGGGGGCACTGAAGCTTTCTTT | CASSLTGGTEAFF
TRBD1 | TRBJ2-7 | few | TRBV4-1 | TGCGCCAGCAGCCCAATCCCACGGGGCAGGGGGTCTCCCGCGTACTTC | CASSPIPRGRGSPAYF
. | TRBJ1-3 | . | TRBV13 | TGTGCCAGCAGCTTAGAGGGGGGGCCAGGAAACACCATATATTTT | CASSLEGGPGNTIYF
. | TRBJ1-5 | . | TRBV5-4 | TGTGCCAGCAGCTCCTATGGGGGGACGTCCAATCAGCCCCAGCATTTT | CASSSYGGTSNQPQHF
TRBD1 | TRBJ1-1 | . | TRBV30 | TGTGCCTGGAGTCGGGACAGGGGTAGGACTGAAGCTTTCTTT | CAWSRDRGRTEAFF
TRBD1 | TRBJ1-2 | . | TRBV5-1 | TGCGCCAGCAGCATCGGACAGGGCGGTCCTAACTATGGCTACACCTTC | CASSIGQGGPNYGYTF
. | TRBJ2-2 | . | TRBV2 | TGTGCCAGCAGTGAAGCACTAGTAGGCACCGGGGAGCTGTTTTTT | CASSEALVGTGELFF
. | TRBJ2-5 | . | TRBV6-5 | TGTGCCAGCAGTCAACCAGGGGGGAAGACCCAGTACTTC | CASSQPGGKTQYF
TRBD2 | TRBJ2-1 | . | TRBV7-2 | TGTGCCAGCAGCTTAGTAGTAGCGGGGGGGCATGAGCAGTTCTTC | CASSLVVAGGHEQFF
. | TRBJ1-1 | . | TRBV27 | TGTGCCAGCCGCAGGGGACCTGAAGCTTTCTTT | CASRRGPEAFF
. | TRBJ1-2 | . | TRBV7-8 | TGTGCCAGCAGCTTTCGGCAGGATGGCTACACCTTC | CASSFRQDGYTF
TRBD1 | TRBJ2-1 | . | TRBV6-6 | TGTGCCAGCAGTTACTCCCGGGACAGGCCTTGGAATGAGCAGTTCTTC | CASSYSRDRPWNEQFF
TRBD1 | TRBJ2-7 | . | TRBV15 | TGTGCCACCAGCAGCGGCCAACAGGGGGCCCACGAGCAGTACTTC | CATSSGQQGAHEQYF
TRBD1 | TRBJ2-2 | . | TRBV27 | TGTGCCAGCAGTCCCTGGCGGACTGGGACAGGACCCACCGGGGAGCTGTTTTTT | CASSPWRTGTGPTGELFF
. | TRBJ1-6 | . | TRBV30 | TGTGCCTGGAGTCCCCGGGGGGTAGGGGCCTATAATTCACCCCTCCACTTT | CAWSPRGVGAYNSPLHF
TRBD1 | TRBJ2-7 | . | TRBV30 | TGTGCCTGGAGTGTACGAGGGACAGGGATCCCCCTAGAGCAGTACTTC | CAWSVRGTGIPLEQYF
. | TRBJ2-3 | . | TRBV7-6 | TGTGCCAGCAGTCAAGGGGCAGATACGCAGTATTTT | CASSQGADTQYF
TRBD2 | TRBJ2-2 | . | TRBV7-6 | TGTGCCAGCACCCACCAACTTACCGGGACTAGCATGACCGGGGAGCTGTTTTTT | CASTHQLTGTSMTGELFF
. | TRBJ1-2 | . | TRBV5-1 | TGCGCCAGCAGCTTGAAGGAGGGTGGCTGTGGCTACACCTTC | CASSLKEGGCGYTF
TRBD1 | TRBJ2-5 | . | TRBV7-3 | TGTGCCAGCAGCTTATACAGGGGCCAAGAGACCCAGTACTTC | CASSLYRGQETQYF
TRBD1 | TRBJ2-6 | . | TRBV5-4 | TGTGCCAGCAGACCTACAGGGGGCTCTGGGGCCAACGTCCTGACTTTC | CASRPTGGSGANVLTF
TRBD1 | TRBJ1-5 | . | TRBV12-5 | TGTGCTAGTGGTTTGTATTTAGGGACAGTTTACAATCAGCCCCAGCATTTT | CASGLYLGTVYNQPQHF
TRBD1 | TRBJ1-2 | . | TRBV29-1 | TGCAGCGTTGGGGGACAGGCGGACATTGTCTATGGCTACACCTTC | CSVGGQADIVYGYTF
. | TRBJ1-5 | . | TRBV6-5 | TGTGCCAGCAGTCCCCGGAGGGGCAATCAGCCCCAGCATTTT | CASSPRRGNQPQHF
TRBD1 | TRBJ2-7 | once | TRBV23-1 | TGCGCCAGCAGTCAGGGGGCCGGGACAGACGTACATTCCCACGAGCAGTACTTC | CASSQGAGTDVHSHEQYF
TRBD1 | TRBJ2-7 | . | TRBV5-6 | TGTGCCAGCAGACTACAGGGGCTAATCTACGAGCAGTACTTC | CASRLQGLIYEQYF
. | TRBJ2-1 | once | TRBV10-3 | TGTGCCATCAGTGGAACCGCGAGTTACAATGAGCAGTTCTTC | CAISGTASYNEQFF
. | TRBJ1-2 | . | TRBV30 | TGTGCCTGGACCATAAGGGGGGGTGGCTACACCTTC | CAWTIRGGGYTF
TRBD1 | TRBJ1-4 | . | TRBV19 | TGTGCCAGTAGTTCCGGACAGGGCCGGGAAAAACTGTTTTTT | CASSSGQGREKLFF
TRBD1 | TRBJ2-1 | . | TRBV5-1 | TGCGCCAGCAGCTTGGAACAGGGGGCGTGGAATGAGCAGTTCTTC | CASSLEQGAWNEQFF
TRBD2 | TRBJ2-1 | . | TRBV11-3 | TGTGCCAGCAGCCTCGGGACTAGCGGTTCCTCCTACAATGAGCAGTTCTTC | CASSLGTSGSSYNEQFF
TRBD1 | TRBJ1-4 | . | TRBV5-5 | TGTGCCAGCAGCGGAGTCTGGACAGGGGGCACTAATGAAAAACTGTTTTTT | CASSGVWTGGTNEKLFF
. | TRBJ2-5 | . | TRBV5-6 | TGTGCCAGCAGCTTGTTACAGCTCCTCCAAGAGACCCAGTACTTC | CASSLLQLLQETQYF
. | TRBJ2-3 | few | TRBV27 | TGTGCCAGCGGACGCTCTTCAGGGACAGATACGCAGTATTTT | CASGRSSGTDTQYF
. | TRBJ1-4 | . | TRBV30 | TGTGCCTGGAGTGTACCAGGGCGGGGGCGTATAGCTAATGAAAAACTGTTTTTT | CAWSVPGRGRIANEKLFF
TRBD1 | TRBJ1-2 | . | TRBV4-2 | TGTGCCAGCAGCCAAGTTAAAGGGACAGGCTATGGCTACACCTTC | CASSQVKGTGYGYTF
TRBD2 | TRBJ2-4 | . | TRBV9 | TGTGCCAGCAGCGAGAGCGGGGGACTAGCCAAAAACATTCAGTACTTC | CASSESGGLAKNIQYF
TRBD1 | TRBJ1-2 | . | TRBV5-4 | TGTGCCAGCAGCTTGGGGGGGACAGGGGCTGGTGGCTACACCTTC | CASSLGGTGAGGYTF
. | TRBJ1-3 | . | TRBV30 | TGTGCCTGGAGTGTACGCGCCGGAAACACCATATATTTT | CAWSVRAGNTIYF
TRBD1 | TRBJ2-1 | few | TRBV4-1 | TGCGCCAGCAGCCAAGGACAGGGCACCTACAATGAGCAGTTCTTC | CASSQGQGTYNEQFF
. | TRBJ2-7 | few | TRBV12-5 | TGTGCTAGTGGTCCAGGCTACCGCTCCTACGAGCAGTACTTC | CASGPGYRSYEQYF
TRBD1 | TRBJ1-5 | few | TRBV18 | TGTGCCAGCAGGGACAGTCTTAATCAGCCCCAGCATTTT | CASRDSLNQPQHF
. | TRBJ1-1 | once | TRBV5-1 | TGCGCCAGCAGCTTGGATATTGGAGGATACACTGAAGCTTTCTTT | CASSLDIGGYTEAFF